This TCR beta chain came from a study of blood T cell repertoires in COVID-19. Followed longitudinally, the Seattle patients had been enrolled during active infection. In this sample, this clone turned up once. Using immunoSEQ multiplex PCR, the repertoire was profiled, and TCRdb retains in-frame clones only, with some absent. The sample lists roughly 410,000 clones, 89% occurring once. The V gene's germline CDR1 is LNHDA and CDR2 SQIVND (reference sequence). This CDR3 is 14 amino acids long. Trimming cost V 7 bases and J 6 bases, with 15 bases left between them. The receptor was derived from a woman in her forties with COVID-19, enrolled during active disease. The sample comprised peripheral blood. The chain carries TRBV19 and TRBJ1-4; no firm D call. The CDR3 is CASTLGLEDEKLFF. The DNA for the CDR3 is TGTGCCAGTACATTGGGGTTGGAGGATGAAAAACTGTTTTTT. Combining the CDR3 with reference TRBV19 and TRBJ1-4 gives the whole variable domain DGGITQSPKYLFRKEGQNVTLSCEQNLNHDAMYWYRQDPGQGLRLIYYSQIVNDFQKGDIAEGYSVSREKKESFPLTVTSAQKNPTAFYLCASTLGLEDEKLFFGSGTQLSVL.